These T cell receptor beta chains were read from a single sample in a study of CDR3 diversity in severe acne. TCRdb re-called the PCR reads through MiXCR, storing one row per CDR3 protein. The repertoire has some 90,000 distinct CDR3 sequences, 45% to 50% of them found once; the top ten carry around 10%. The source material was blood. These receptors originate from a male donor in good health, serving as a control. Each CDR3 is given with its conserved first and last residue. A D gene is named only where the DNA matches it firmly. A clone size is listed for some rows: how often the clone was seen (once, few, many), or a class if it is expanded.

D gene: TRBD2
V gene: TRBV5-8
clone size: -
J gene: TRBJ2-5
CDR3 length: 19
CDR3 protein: CASSSTGPLAGGPWETQYF
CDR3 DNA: TGTGCCAGCAGTTCTACGGGACCGCTAGCGGGAGGGCCTTGGGAGACCCAGTACTTC

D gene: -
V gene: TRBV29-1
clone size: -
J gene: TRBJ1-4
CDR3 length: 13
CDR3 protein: CSVAGGVGEKLFF
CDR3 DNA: TGCAGCGTTGCGGGGGGGGTAGGTGAAAAACTGTTTTTT

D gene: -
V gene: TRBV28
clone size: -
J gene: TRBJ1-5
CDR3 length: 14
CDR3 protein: CASSLTGGGQGTHF
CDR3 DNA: TGTGCCAGCAGCCTAACGGGCGGGGGGCAGGGAACGCATTTT

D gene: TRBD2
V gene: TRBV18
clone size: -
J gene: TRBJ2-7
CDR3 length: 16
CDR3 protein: CASSRASGDSSYEQYF
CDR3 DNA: TGTGCCAGCTCACGAGCGAGCGGGGATAGCTCCTACGAGCAGTACTTC

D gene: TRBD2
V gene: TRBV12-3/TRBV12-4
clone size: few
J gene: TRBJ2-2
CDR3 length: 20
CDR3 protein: CASIPSRRGGLVGNTGELFF
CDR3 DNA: TGTGCCAGCATTCCTTCCCGCCGGGGAGGGTTAGTCGGTAACACCGGGGAGCTGTTTTTT

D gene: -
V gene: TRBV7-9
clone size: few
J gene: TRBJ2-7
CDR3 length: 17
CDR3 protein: CASSLVPTSASAGEQYF
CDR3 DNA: TGTGCCAGCAGCTTAGTTCCCACTAGTGCGTCGGCGGGGGAGCAGTACTTC

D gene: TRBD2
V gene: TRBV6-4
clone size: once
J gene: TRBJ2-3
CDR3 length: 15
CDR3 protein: CASRPTAGWADTQYF
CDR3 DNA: TGTGCCAGCAGGCCGACAGCGGGATGGGCAGATACGCAGTATTTT

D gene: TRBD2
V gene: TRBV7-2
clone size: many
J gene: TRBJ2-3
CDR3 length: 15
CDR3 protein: CASSAGLAFPDTQYF
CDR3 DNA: TGTGCCAGCAGCGCGGGACTAGCGTTTCCAGATACGCAGTATTTT

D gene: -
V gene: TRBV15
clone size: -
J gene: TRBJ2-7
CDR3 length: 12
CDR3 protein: CATSGQGGEQYF
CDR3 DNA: TGTGCCACCAGCGGCCAAGGGGGCGAGCAGTACTTC

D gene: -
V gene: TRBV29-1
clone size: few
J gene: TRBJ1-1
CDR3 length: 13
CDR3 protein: CSGRLALNTEAFF
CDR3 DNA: TGCAGCGGGCGGTTGGCTCTCAACACTGAAGCTTTCTTT

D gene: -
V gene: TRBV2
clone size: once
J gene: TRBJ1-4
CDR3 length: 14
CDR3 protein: CASSERQTNEKLFF
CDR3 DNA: TGTGCCAGCAGTGAGAGGCAGACTAATGAAAAACTGTTTTTT

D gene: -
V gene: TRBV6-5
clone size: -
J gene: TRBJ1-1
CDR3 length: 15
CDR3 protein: CASSPGGAPYTEAFF
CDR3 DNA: TGTGCCAGCAGTCCCGGCGGAGCGCCCTACACTGAAGCTTTCTTT

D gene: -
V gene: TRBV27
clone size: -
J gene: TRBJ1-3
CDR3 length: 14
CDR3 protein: CASSFGLSGNTIYF
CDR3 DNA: TGTGCCAGCAGTTTTGGACTTTCTGGAAACACCATATATTTT

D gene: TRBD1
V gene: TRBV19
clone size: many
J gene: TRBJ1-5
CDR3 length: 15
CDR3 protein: CASTTGESSNQPQHF
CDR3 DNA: TGTGCCAGTACTACAGGGGAGTCGAGCAATCAGCCCCAGCATTTT

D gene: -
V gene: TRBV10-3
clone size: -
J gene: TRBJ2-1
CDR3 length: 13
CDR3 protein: CAIRDEGFGEQFF
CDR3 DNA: TGTGCCATCAGGGACGAAGGGTTCGGTGAGCAGTTCTTC

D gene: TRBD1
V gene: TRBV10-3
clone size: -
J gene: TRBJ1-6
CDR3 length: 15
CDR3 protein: CAIRDGTGGYSPLHF
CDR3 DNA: TGTGCCATCAGGGACGGGACAGGGGGATATTCACCCCTCCACTTT

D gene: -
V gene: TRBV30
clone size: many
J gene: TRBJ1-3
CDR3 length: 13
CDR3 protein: CAWSSDLSNTIYF
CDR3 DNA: TGTGCCTGGAGTTCAGACTTGAGTAACACCATATATTTT

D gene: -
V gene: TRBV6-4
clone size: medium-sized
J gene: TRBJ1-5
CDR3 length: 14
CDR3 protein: CASSEGHSNQPQHF
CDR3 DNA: TGTGCCAGCAGTGAGGGACATAGCAATCAGCCCCAGCATTTT

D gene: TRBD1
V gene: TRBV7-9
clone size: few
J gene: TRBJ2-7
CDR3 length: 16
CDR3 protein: CASSPSSGQGTYEQYF
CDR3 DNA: TGTGCCAGCTCCCCCAGTTCCGGACAGGGTACCTACGAGCAGTACTTC

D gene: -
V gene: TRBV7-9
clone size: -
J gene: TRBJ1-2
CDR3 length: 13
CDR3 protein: CASSSQTVGGYTF
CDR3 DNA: TGTGCCAGCAGCTCCCAAACGGTCGGGGGCTACACCTTC

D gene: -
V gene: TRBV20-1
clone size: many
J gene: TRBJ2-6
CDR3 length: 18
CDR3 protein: CSARALNPLISGANVLTF
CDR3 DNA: TGCAGTGCTAGAGCCCTTAATCCCCTCATCTCTGGGGCCAACGTCCTGACTTTC

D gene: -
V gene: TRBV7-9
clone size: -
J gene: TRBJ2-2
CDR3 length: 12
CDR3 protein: CASSYNTGELFF
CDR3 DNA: TGTGCCAGCAGCTATAACACCGGGGAGCTGTTTTTT

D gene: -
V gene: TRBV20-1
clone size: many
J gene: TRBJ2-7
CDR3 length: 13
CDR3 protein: CSARGGADYEQYF
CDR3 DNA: TGCAGTGCTAGGGGAGGCGCCGACTACGAGCAGTACTTC

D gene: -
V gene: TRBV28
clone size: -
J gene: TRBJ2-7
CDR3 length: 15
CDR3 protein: CATTDVAGNTYAQYF
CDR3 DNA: TGTGCCACCACAGATGTCGCAGGTAACACCTACGCGCAGTACTTC

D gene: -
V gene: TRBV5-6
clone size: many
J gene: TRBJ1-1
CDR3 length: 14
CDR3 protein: CASSPPGKKKKAFF
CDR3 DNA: TGTGCCAGCAGCCCACCCGGGAAAAAAAAAAAAGCTTTCTTT

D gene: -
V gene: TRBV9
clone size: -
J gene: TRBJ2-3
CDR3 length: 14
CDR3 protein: CASSVGSGNQPQYF
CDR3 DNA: TGTGCCAGCAGCGTAGGGTCTGGCAATCAGCCCCAGTATTTT

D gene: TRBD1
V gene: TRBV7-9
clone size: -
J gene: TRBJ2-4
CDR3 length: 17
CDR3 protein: CASSWPIGTGGRNIQYF
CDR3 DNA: TGTGCTAGCAGCTGGCCTATAGGAACAGGGGGACGAAACATTCAGTACTTC

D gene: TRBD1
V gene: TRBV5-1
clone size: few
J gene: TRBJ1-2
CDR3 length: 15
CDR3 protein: CASSASGQGYYGYTF
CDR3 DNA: TGCGCCAGCAGCGCCTCGGGACAGGGTTACTATGGCTACACCTTC

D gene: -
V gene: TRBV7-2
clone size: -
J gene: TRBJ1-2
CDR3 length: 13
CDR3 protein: CASSSLLEGGYTF
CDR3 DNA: TGTGCCAGCAGCTCCCTTCTAGAGGGAGGCTACACCTTC

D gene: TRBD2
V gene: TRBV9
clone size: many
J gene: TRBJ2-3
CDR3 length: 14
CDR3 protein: CASSDSGGTDTQYF
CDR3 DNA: TGTGCCAGCAGCGATAGCGGGGGCACAGATACGCAGTATTTT

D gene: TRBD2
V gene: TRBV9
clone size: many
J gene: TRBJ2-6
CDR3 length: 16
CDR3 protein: CASSVDGGSGANVLTF
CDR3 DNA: TGTGCCAGCAGCGTAGACGGGGGGAGTGGGGCCAACGTCCTGACTTTC

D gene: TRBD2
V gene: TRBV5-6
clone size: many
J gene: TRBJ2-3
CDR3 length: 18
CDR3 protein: CASSLTRTSGGDTDTQYF
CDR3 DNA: TGTGCCAGCAGCTTGACCCGGACTAGCGGGGGGGACACAGATACGCAGTATTTT

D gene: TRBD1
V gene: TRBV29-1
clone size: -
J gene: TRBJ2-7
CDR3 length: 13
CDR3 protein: CSARGQGRYEQYF
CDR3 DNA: TGCAGCGCTAGGGGACAGGGGCGGTACGAGCAGTACTTC

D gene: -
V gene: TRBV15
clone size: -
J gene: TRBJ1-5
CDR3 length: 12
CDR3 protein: CATFDSDQPQHF
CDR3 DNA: TGTGCCACCTTCGATAGCGATCAGCCCCAGCATTTT

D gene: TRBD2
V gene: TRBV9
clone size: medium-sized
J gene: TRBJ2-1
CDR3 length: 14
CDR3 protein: CASSVDGLADEQFF
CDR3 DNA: TGTGCCAGCAGCGTAGATGGACTAGCTGATGAGCAGTTCTTC

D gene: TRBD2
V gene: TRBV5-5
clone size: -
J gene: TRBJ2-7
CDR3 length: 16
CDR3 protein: CASSTQRLAGLYEQYF
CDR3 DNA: TGTGCCAGCAGCACGCAAAGACTAGCGGGGCTCTACGAGCAGTACTTC

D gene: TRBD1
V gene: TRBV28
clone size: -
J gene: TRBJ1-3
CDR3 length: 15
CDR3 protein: CASSFGTGTGNTIYF
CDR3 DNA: TGTGCCAGCAGTTTTGGGACAGGGACTGGAAACACCATATATTTT

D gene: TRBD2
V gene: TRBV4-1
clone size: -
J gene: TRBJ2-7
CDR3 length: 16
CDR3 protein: CASSRRDWLAGYEQYF
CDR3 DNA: TGCGCCAGCAGCCGTCGGGACTGGCTAGCGGGCTACGAGCAGTACTTC

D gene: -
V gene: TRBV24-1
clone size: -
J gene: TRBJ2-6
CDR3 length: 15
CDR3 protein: CATSAGHERANVLTF
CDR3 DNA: TGTGCCACCAGTGCGGGACACGAAAGGGCCAACGTCCTGACTTTC

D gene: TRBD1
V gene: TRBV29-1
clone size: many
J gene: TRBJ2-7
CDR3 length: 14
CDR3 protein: CSVEKQGANYEQYF
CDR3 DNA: TGCAGCGTTGAGAAACAGGGGGCTAACTACGAGCAGTACTTC

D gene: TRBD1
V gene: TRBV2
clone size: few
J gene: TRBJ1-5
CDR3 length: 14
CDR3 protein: CASRDRGSNQPQHF
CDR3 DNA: TGTGCCAGCAGGGACAGGGGAAGCAATCAGCCCCAGCATTTT

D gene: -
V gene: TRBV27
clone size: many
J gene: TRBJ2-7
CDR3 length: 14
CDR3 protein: CASSSTLQGYEQYF
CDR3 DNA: TGTGCCAGCAGTTCCACGCTACAGGGTTACGAGCAGTACTTC

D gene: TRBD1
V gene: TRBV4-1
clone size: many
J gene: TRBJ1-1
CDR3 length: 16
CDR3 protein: CASSQGQGVSGTEAFF
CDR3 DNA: TGCGCCAGCAGCCAAGGACAGGGGGTGAGCGGCACTGAAGCTTTCTTT

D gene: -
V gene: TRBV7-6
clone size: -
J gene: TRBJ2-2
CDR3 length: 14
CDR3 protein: CASSLAWGTGELFF
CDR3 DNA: TGTGCTAGCAGCTTAGCGTGGGGTACCGGGGAGCTGTTTTTT

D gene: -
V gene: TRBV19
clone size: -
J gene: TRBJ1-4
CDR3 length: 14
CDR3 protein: CASREWTDRRKLFF
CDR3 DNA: TGTGCCAGTAGAGAATGGACAGACCGCCGAAAACTGTTTTTT

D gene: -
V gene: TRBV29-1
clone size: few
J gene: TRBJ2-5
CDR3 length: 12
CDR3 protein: CSVASSQETQYF
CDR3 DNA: TGCAGCGTTGCTTCGAGCCAAGAGACCCAGTACTTC